The 19 T cell receptor beta chains given below trace back to one sample, sequenced in a study of PD-1 blockade in classical Hodgkin lymphoma. Autologous stem cell transplantation was followed by relapse in every patient, and brentuximab vedotin exposure varied. Generated by immunoSEQ multiplex PCR, the TCRdb table keeps only in-frame clones and is missing some. This table holds 80,000 to 100,000 clones, 80% to 90% found once. The sequences come from peripheral blood mononuclear cells (PBMCs), collected before the second cycle of nivolumab. These TCRs come from a human donor with classical Hodgkin lymphoma.

This chain links TRBV5-6 with TRBJ2-3; 8 bases are a match to TRBD1. The CDR3 is 15 residues long. The germline V gene has CDR1 SGHDT and CDR2 YYEEEE. V shed 4 bases, J shed 1 base, and the junction held 5 bases outside the gene matches. In DNA form, the CDR3 reads TGTGCCAGCAGCCCCGGACAGGGCGGCACAGATACGCAGTATTTT. The encoded protein is CASSPGQGGTDTQYF.

The chain has TRBV10-3 and TRBJ2-6, with 7 bases that match TRBD1. There are 16 residues in the CDR3. Germline V gene lookup returns CDR1 ENHRY and CDR2 SYGVKD. V trimming: 7 bases; J trimming: 0 bases; junction bases outside the gene matches: 6. The CDR3 here is CAIMPGTDSGANVLTF. CDR3 bases: TGTGCCATCATGCCAGGGACAGACTCTGGGGCCAACGTCCTGACTTTC.

The gene calls are TRBV5-1 and TRBJ2-3; D call uncertain. CDR3 length: 15 amino acids. Trimming removed 4 bases from V and 1 base from J, with 13 bases in between. Germline values: CDR1 SGHRS, CDR2 YFSETQ. CDR3: CASSPLDGRTDTQYF. The CDR3 nucleotides read TGCGCCAGCAGCCCATTGGACGGACGCACAGATACGCAGTATTTT.

This clone has a handful of counts. The chain combines TRBV4-2 with TRBJ1-1; the D gene is possibly TRBD1 (6 bases). Trimming stripped 2 bases from V and 2 bases from J, with 9 bases between. The CDR3 has 14 amino acids. Germline V gene sequence: CDR1 LGHNA, CDR2 YNFKEQ. CDR3 DNA: TGTGCCAGCAGCCAACAGGACAGAAACACTGAAGCTTTCTTT. This sequence encodes CASSQQDRNTEAFF.

The CDR3 here is CASSDSDYNEQFF. The CDR3 DNA reads TGTGCCAGCAGTGACTCGGACTACAATGAGCAGTTCTTC. V gene TRBV25-1 combines with J gene TRBJ2-1, with D unclear. This CDR3 comprises 13 residues. V was trimmed by 3 bases and J by 3 bases, leaving 6 bases between them. In germline, CDR1 is MGHDK, CDR2 SYGVNS.

The gene calls are TRBV12-5 and TRBJ2-1, with D perhaps matching TRBD1 (6 bases). This CDR3 is 15 amino acids long. Germline V gives CDR1 LGHNT, CDR2 FRNRAP. The V and J ends lost 0 bases and 4 bases respectively, with 10 bases between them. DNA for the CDR3: TGTGCTAGTGGTTTGGTACAAGGGGGTTACAATGAGCAGTTCTTC. It translates to CASGLVQGGYNEQFF.

V gene TRBV4-1 combines with J gene TRBJ2-3; 13 nucleotides line up with TRBD2. The germline V gene has CDR1 MGHRA and CDR2 YSYEKL. The ends lost 4 bases at V and 2 bases at J; junction bases unmatched: 9. The CDR3 is 18 amino acids. The CDR3 region is CASSRLPGTSGNTDTQYF. In nucleotides, the CDR3 is TGCGCCAGCAGCCGTCTTCCCGGGACTAGCGGGAACACAGATACGCAGTATTTT.

This clone occurred a few times. This sequence joins TRBV11-2 and TRBJ2-2; 10 bases align to TRBD2. Looked up from germline, CDR1 is SGHAT and CDR2 is FQNNGV. J was trimmed by 7 bases and V by 1 base; bases with no gene match: 3. The CDR3 sequence is 15 residues long. DNA for the CDR3: TGTGCCAGCAGCTTAGGTCTAGCGGGAGTCGGGGAGCTGTTTTTT. It translates to CASSLGLAGVGELFF. The full variable domain, its missing parts supplied by reference TRBV11-2 and TRBJ2-2, is EAGVAQSPRYKIIEKRQSVAFWCNPISGHATLYWYQQILGQGPKLLIQFQNNGVVDDSQLPKDRFSAERLKGVDSTLKIQPAKLEDSAVYLCASSLGLAGVGELFFGEGSRLTVL.

The gene calls are TRBV18 and TRBJ1-1; possible D gene TRBD1, 6 bases. In germline, CDR1 is KGHSH, CDR2 LQKENI. Trimming pared 0 bases from V and 8 bases from J, leaving 19 bases between. The CDR3 contains 16 residues. The CDR3 coding sequence is TGTGCCAGCTCACCACCGGGAGGTCAGGGGACCTCCGAAGCTTTCTTT. This gives the protein CASSPPGGQGTSEAFF.

The chain combines TRBV19 with TRBJ2-2; 8 nucleotides align to TRBD2. Germline CDR1 reads LNHDA; CDR2 reads SQIVND (reference sequence). Losses at the gene ends were 5 bases for V and 3 bases for J; bases not matched to a gene: 8. The CDR3 spans 16 residues. CDR3 in amino acids: CASSHQAGGDTGELFF. CDR3 DNA sequence: TGTGCCAGTAGTCACCAGGCGGGAGGCGACACCGGGGAGCTGTTTTTT.

This chain links TRBV6-5 with TRBJ2-1, with no clear D. CDR1 and CDR2 from the germline V gene are MNHEY and SVGAGI. With 5 bases removed from V and 4 bases from J, the gap between germline ends came to 9 bases. CDR3 size: 13 residues. The CDR3 spells CASSADHYNEQFF. For the CDR3, the DNA is TGTGCCAGCAGTGCGGACCATTACAATGAGCAGTTCTTC.

The chain joins TRBV25-1 to TRBJ2-4; D remains ambiguous. CDR1 and CDR2 (germline): MGHDK, SYGVNS. V was shortened by 5 bases and J by 0 bases, with 11 bases between the two germline ends. The CDR3 runs to 15 residues. The CDR3 loop reads CASSPSELAKNIQYF. The CDR3 nucleotides are TGTGCCAGCAGTCCCAGTGAGCTAGCCAAAAACATTCAGTACTTC.

In its sample, this clone was seen a few times. This chain links TRBV29-1 with TRBJ1-1; 8 nucleotides align to TRBD1. The CDR3 contains 12 residues. Looked up from germline, CDR1 is SQVTM and CDR2 is ANQGSEA. The V gene end was trimmed by 5 bases and the J gene end by 7 bases; junction bases not matched to a gene: 6. In nucleotides, the CDR3 is TGCAGCGTTCAGAGACAGGGGAATGAAGCTTTCTTT. Translation: CSVQRQGNEAFF.

The chain employs TRBV7-9 and TRBJ2-6; D may be TRBD1 or TRBD2 (5 bases each). This CDR3 comprises 19 residues. The V and J ends lost 5 bases and 4 bases respectively, with 24 bases between them. From germline, CDR1 is SEHNR and CDR2 FQNEAQ (reference sequence). The CDR3 sequence: CASSTPQGGGPAGANVLTF. As DNA, the CDR3 is TGTGCCAGCAGCACTCCCCAGGGTGGCGGGCCTGCGGGGGCCAACGTCCTGACTTTC.

This clone was observed a single time. The V gene is TRBV10-3, the J gene TRBJ2-2, with D unclear. The germline gives CDR1 ENHRY, CDR2 SYGVKD. The CDR3 consists of 14 residues. V lost 7 bases and J 0 bases, leaving 9 bases between the germline ends. The CDR3 nucleotides are TGTGCCATCAAAGCAGACGCGAACACCGGGGAGCTGTTTTTT. It specifies CAIKADANTGELFF.

This chain joins TRBV21-1 and TRBJ2-7. TRBV21-1 is marked as a pseudogene. The CDR3 contains 15 residues. The CDR3 nucleotides read TGTGCCAGCAGCAAAATGAGGCAGGACTCCTACGAGCAGTACTTC. It specifies CASSKMRQDSYEQYF.

The V gene is TRBV28, the J gene TRBJ1-5; weak D call: TRBD1 (6 bases). This CDR3 is 13 amino acids long. Trimming shortened V by 7 bases and J by 7 bases, and 14 bases separated the two germline ends. Germline CDR1 reads MDHEN; CDR2 reads SYDVKM. CDR3 DNA: TGTGCCAGCACCCAGGGGCTGGGACAGCCCCAGCATTTT. Translation gives CASTQGLGQPQHF.

The chain carries TRBV29-1 and TRBJ2-1, with D maybe TRBD1 (6 bases). The germline V gene has CDR1 SQVTM and CDR2 ANQGSEA. V was shortened by 8 bases and J by 5 bases, with 10 bases between the two germline ends. CDR3 length equals 11 residues. The CDR3 here is CSLGHDNEQFF. CDR3 nucleotides: TGCAGCCTGGGACACGACAATGAGCAGTTCTTC.

This clone has a single count. This chain joins TRBV25-1 and TRBJ2-7; 9 positions agree with TRBD2. V shed 5 bases, J shed 6 bases, and the junction held 8 bases outside the gene matches. This CDR3 has 14 residues. Germline CDR1 MGHDK, CDR2 SYGVNS. DNA for the CDR3: TGTGCCAGCAGTTCCGCGGGACTAGCCTCCGAGCAGTACTTC. It codes for CASSSAGLASEQYF.